Following are 18 T cell receptor beta chains from one sample sequenced in a study of control samples from healthy donors and cancer patients. The assay was immunoSEQ multiplex PCR, and TCRdb's table has in-frame clones only and misses some. Here the sample spans about 110,000 clones, 83% being singletons. Sequencing used blood. The receptors were sampled from a woman in her forties or fifties in good health.

This clone has only a few counts. CDR3 bases: TGTGCCAGCAGTGTTTTGGGGGCGGGGGTCACAGATACGCAGTATTTT. It codes for CASSVLGAGVTDTQYF. The chain employs TRBV2 and TRBJ2-3, with D possibly being TRBD2 (7 bases). Germline CDR1 reads SNHLY; CDR2 reads FYNNEI. This CDR3 is built from 16 residues. Deletions cut 4 bases from V and 2 bases from J, with 16 bases between.

The CDR3 nucleotides read TGTGCCACCAGTGACCCGACAGGGGGCGTTGAAAAACTGTTTTTT. It is translated as CATSDPTGGVEKLFF. The rearrangement joins TRBV24-1 to TRBJ1-4; TRBD1 matches at 10 bases. Trimming at V came to 4 bases and at J to 7 bases, leaving 5 bases not matched to a gene. This CDR3 comprises 15 residues. Germline values: CDR1 KGHDR, CDR2 SFDVKD.

The CDR3 is CASSLAGRRTTGELFF. DNA for the CDR3: TGTGCCAGCAGCTTGGCCGGCCGGAGGACCACCGGGGAGCTGTTTTTT. V usage is TRBV5-4 and J usage is TRBJ2-2, with a possible D match to TRBD2 (5 bases). V was cut by 0 bases and J by 4 bases, with 13 bases left in between. Germline V gives CDR1 SGHNT, CDR2 YYREEE (reference sequence). This CDR3 comprises 16 residues.

The rearrangement joins TRBV19 to TRBJ1-2; D remains ambiguous. The CDR3 extends over 12 amino acids. Germline V gene lookup returns CDR1 LNHDA and CDR2 SQIVND (reference sequence). Trimming removed 5 bases at V and 5 bases at J, with 9 bases between. The CDR3 region has the DNA TGTGCCAGTAGTCCCGGGATGTATGGCTACACCTTC. Protein: CASSPGMYGYTF.

The gene calls are TRBV12-3 or TRBV12-4 and TRBJ1-1; D is perhaps TRBD1 (5 bases). V was trimmed by 6 bases and J by 5 bases, leaving 13 bases between them. The CDR3 contains 13 residues. The DNA of the CDR3 is TGTGCCAGCAGACCAATATCAGGGACTGAAGCTTTCTTT. Translated: CASRPISGTEAFF.

The J gene is TRBJ1-4, the V gene TRBV27; the D gene is possibly TRBD1 (5 bases). Trimming left V 1 base short and J 7 bases short, with 10 bases between. The CDR3 extends over 14 amino acids. The germline gives CDR1 MNHEY, CDR2 SMNVEV (reference sequence). CDR3 bases: TGTGCCAGCAGTTTATACGGGGCGGGTGAAAAACTGTTTTTT. This sequence encodes CASSLYGAGEKLFF.

This clone was found once. The chain uses TRBV18 and TRBJ2-2; D call uncertain. The CDR3 contains 16 residues. Germline V CDR1 and CDR2: KGHSH, LQKENI. V lost 0 bases, J lost 4 bases, and 12 bases lay in between. CDR3 DNA sequence: TGTGCCAGCTCACCACCCCCCCCTGACATCACCGGGGAGCTGTTTTTT. Translated, it gives CASSPPPPDITGELFF. Together with reference TRBV18 and TRBJ2-2, the CDR3 gives the full variable domain: NAGVMQNPRHLVRRRGQEARLRCSPMKGHSHVYWYRQLPEEGLKFMVYLQKENIIDESGMPKERFSAEFPKEGPSILRIQQVVRGDSAAYFCASSPPPPDITGELFFGEGSRLTVL.

The rearrangement uses TRBV15 and TRBJ2-3; TRBD2 agrees at 9 bases. The CDR3 runs 16 residues. Germline V CDR1 and CDR2: LNHNV, YYDKDF (reference sequence). After removal of 5 bases from V and 2 bases from J, the junction contained 8 bases not matched to a gene. The CDR3 nucleotides are TGTGCCACCAGCCCGCAAGCGGGAGGTTTCACAGATACGCAGTATTTT. This sequence encodes CATSPQAGGFTDTQYF.

The V call is TRBV11-2, the J call TRBJ2-7, with TRBD1 matching 10 bases. Trimming cost V 5 bases and J 0 bases; bases outside gene matches: 16. The CDR3 spans 19 residues. CDR1 SGHAT and CDR2 FQNNGV come from the germline V gene. CDR3 sequence reads: CASSPIRRGRDRGSYEQYF. CDR3 sequence (DNA): TGTGCCAGCAGCCCTATCCGAAGAGGCCGGGACAGGGGCTCCTACGAGCAGTACTTC.

This clone appeared a few times. Additional DNA sequences in this sample encode the identical CDR3. The chain uses TRBV7-2 and TRBJ1-5, with TRBD1 matching over 9 bases. The V and J ends lost 1 base and 4 bases, in that order; junction bases with no gene match: 8. Germline loops: CDR1 SGHTA, CDR2 FQGNSA. The CDR3 spans 17 residues. The CDR3 is CASSLVPPGTGNQPQHF. The CDR3 coding sequence is TGTGCCAGCAGCTTAGTCCCCCCCGGGACAGGGAATCAGCCCCAGCATTTT.

The chain employs TRBV5-6 and TRBJ2-5, with a possible D match to TRBD1 (5 bases). The CDR3 spans 16 residues. V was pared by 4 bases and J by 1 base, with 17 bases between. Germline V lookup: CDR1 SGHDT, CDR2 YYEEEE. The chain's CDR3 is CASSQGQGFLQETQYF. CDR3 bases: TGTGCCAGCAGCCAGGGCCAGGGATTCCTCCAAGAGACCCAGTACTTC.

This chain joins TRBV13 and TRBJ2-7; D possibly corresponds to TRBD1 (6 bases). Germline CDR1 is PRHDT and CDR2 is FYEKMQ (reference sequence). The V end was cut by 5 bases, the J end by 0 bases, with 11 bases between. This CDR3 region has 14 residues. The CDR3 region is CASSTTGSSYEQYF. CDR3 bases: TGTGCCAGCAGCACTACAGGGAGCTCCTACGAGCAGTACTTC.

The chain employs TRBV3-1 (or the pseudogene TRBV3-2) and TRBJ2-1, with D perhaps TRBD1 or TRBD2 (5 bases each). Trimming removed 4 bases from V and 2 bases from J, with 9 bases in between. In germline, CDR1 is LGHDT, CDR2 YNNKEL (reference sequence). This CDR3 region has 14 residues. The CDR3 loop reads CASSRSGPYNEQFF. The CDR3 DNA reads as TGTGCCAGCAGCCGCTCGGGACCCTACAATGAGCAGTTCTTC.

The V call is TRBV7-9, the J call TRBJ1-1; weak D call: TRBD1 (6 bases). The V end was cut by 1 base, the J end by 3 bases, with 12 bases between. Germline lookup yields CDR1 SEHNR and CDR2 FQNEAQ (reference sequence). The CDR3 has 15 amino acids. This chain's CDR3 is CASSLETGMDTEAFF. For the CDR3, the DNA is TGTGCCAGCAGCTTAGAAACAGGGATGGACACTGAAGCTTTCTTT.

The chain joins TRBV7-9 to TRBJ2-1; a weak D match, TRBD1 (5 bases). The CDR3 is made up of 15 amino acids. Trimming removed 7 bases from V and 4 bases from J, with 17 bases in between. Germline V gives CDR1 SEHNR, CDR2 FQNEAQ (reference sequence). In DNA form, the CDR3 reads TGTGCCAGCACCCTGAGTGGGGCAGGGTACAATGAGCAGTTCTTC. This sequence encodes CASTLSGAGYNEQFF.

This clone was detected only once. The rearrangement uses TRBV9 and TRBJ2-5, with TRBD1 identical over 10 bases. J lost 5 bases, V lost 4 bases, and 8 bases had no gene match. Germline V lookup: CDR1 SGDLS, CDR2 YYNGEE. CDR3 length: 15 amino acids. The CDR3 nucleotides read TGTGCCAGCAGCCTCGAGGGACAGGGGAGGGAGACCCAGTACTTC. Translating gives CASSLEGQGRETQYF.

The V gene is TRBV24-1, the J gene TRBJ2-1; TRBD1 matches 8 bases. In germline, CDR1 is KGHDR, CDR2 SFDVKD. The CDR3 extends over 17 amino acids. The V gene end was trimmed by 4 bases and the J gene end by 5 bases; junction bases not matched to a gene: 12. The CDR3 DNA sequence: TGTGCCACCAGTGACCCTCTGGACAGGGCTGGTAACAATGAGCAGTTCTTC. It yields the protein CATSDPLDRAGNNEQFF.

This sequence joins TRBV28 and TRBJ2-1, with TRBD2 matching 7 bases. The germline V gene has CDR1 MDHEN and CDR2 SYDVKM. Trimming removed 6 bases from V and 9 bases from J; junction bases left unmatched: 11. CDR3 size: 14 residues. The CDR3 DNA sequence: TGTGCCAGCAGCCCGAGCGGGACTAAGGGTGAGCAGTTCTTC. Protein product: CASSPSGTKGEQFF.